Presented here are 23 T cell receptor beta chains from one specimen sequenced in a study of T cells in Graves' hyperthyroidism and ophthalmopathy. From RNA transcripts, TCR beta CDR3 regions were amplified. First-round RT-PCR with HTBI primers amplified the TCR CDR3 region. TCRdb passed the multiplex PCR reads through MiXCR, listing each CDR3 protein once. There are roughly 500,000 distinct CDR3 sequences in the sample; about 46% occur only once, and approximately 44% lies in the top ten. Sequencing used peripheral blood or thyroid tissue (not recorded which). Receptor source: an adult woman with Graves' disease, either hyperthyroidism or ophthalmopathy (not recorded which).

This clonotype was seen a handful of times. The chain couples TRBV7-3 to TRBJ1-6; D might be TRBD1 (6 bases). Germline V gives CDR1 SGHTA, CDR2 FQGTGA. Trimming pared 3 bases from V and 13 bases from J, leaving 13 bases between. The CDR3 spans 13 residues. CDR3 nucleotide sequence: TGTGCCAGCAGCTTGGGGCAGGGGCGGCCCCTCCACTTT. Translated, it gives CASSLGQGRPLHF.

In its sample, this clonotype was seen a few times. This CDR3 is CSVQEALSYEQYF. The DNA of the CDR3 is TGCAGCGTGCAGGAGGCGCTTTCCTACGAGCAGTACTTC. The V and J genes are TRBV29-1 and TRBJ2-7, with a possible D match to TRBD2 (5 bases). The CDR3 is made up of 13 amino acids. Trimming cost V 6 bases and J 1 base, with 13 bases left between them. Germline loops: CDR1 SQVTM, CDR2 ANQGSEA.

This clonotype was observed at least ten times. The chain carries TRBV20-1 and TRBJ2-2, with a weak D call TRBD2 (6 bases). CDR3 size: 15 residues. The ends were cut back, 3 bases at V and 6 bases at J, with 17 bases in the middle. Germline V gene sequence: CDR1 DFQATT, CDR2 SNEGSKA (reference sequence). The CDR3 region has the DNA TGCAGTGCTAGGGCGGCCCGCGGAGGGGCCGGGGAGCTGTTTTTT. This gives the protein CSARAARGGAGELFF.

CDR3 in amino acids: CASRTQYEQYF. CDR3 sequence (DNA): TGTGCCAGCAGAACTCAGTACGAGCAGTACTTC. The rearrangement links TRBV6-5 to TRBJ2-7, with unresolved D. The CDR3 sequence is 11 residues long. Trimming cost V 6 bases and J 4 bases, with 7 bases left between them. Germline CDR1 MNHEY, CDR2 SVGAGI.

The chain carries TRBV19 and TRBJ1-1; the D gene is possibly TRBD1 (5 bases). V lost 1 base, J lost 0 bases, and 6 bases lay in between. This CDR3 comprises 14 residues. Germline V CDR1 and CDR2: LNHDA, SQIVND (reference sequence). The CDR3 loop reads CASSIVGVNTEAFF. The CDR3 coding sequence is TGTGCCAGTAGTATAGTGGGGGTGAACACTGAAGCTTTCTTT.

Of note for this clonotype: An end of the junction differs from the germline gene, which may be a read error. The V call is TRBV5-1, the J call TRBJ2-7; the match to TRBD2 covers 14 bases. Germline assignment: CDR1 SGHRS and CDR2 YFSETQ. This CDR3 is 19 amino acids long. The CDR3 bases are TGTGCCAGCAGCCTTGGACTAGCGGGAGGAAGCTTAGACTCCTACGAGCAGTACTTC. This encodes CASSLGLAGGSLDSYEQYF.

The gene calls are TRBV7-2 and TRBJ2-2; perhaps D is TRBD1 or TRBD2 (5 bases each). CDR1 is SGHTA and CDR2 is FQGNSA in the germline V gene. The CDR3 spans 18 residues. Trimming stripped 3 bases from V and 5 bases from J, with 22 bases between. CDR3 amino acids: CASSLMAGPGLATGELFF. Written as DNA, the CDR3 is TGTGCCAGCAGCTTGATGGCAGGGCCCGGGTTAGCGACCGGGGAGCTGTTTTTT.

Many counts were recorded for this clonotype. This chain connects TRBV15 to TRBJ1-1; D gene unclear. Trimming removed 4 bases from V and 3 bases from J, with 3 bases in between. CDR3 length: 11 residues. Looked up from germline, CDR1 is LNHNV and CDR2 is YYDKDF (reference sequence). This CDR3 reads CATSTYTEAFF. Here the CDR3 DNA reads TGTGCCACCAGCACGTACACTGAAGCTTTCTTT. The variable domain in full, with the rest retrieved from reference TRBV15 and TRBJ1-1, is DAMVIQNPRYQVTQFGKPVTLSCSQTLNHNVMYWYQQKSSQAPKLLFHYYDKDFNNEADTPDNFQSRRPNTSFCFLDIRSPGLGDTAMYLCATSTYTEAFFGQGTRLTVV.

The chain carries TRBV7-2 and TRBJ2-5; D is ambiguous. V lost 2 bases to trimming and J lost 4 bases, with 8 bases between them. The CDR3 has 13 residues. Germline CDR1 SGHTA, CDR2 FQGNSA. The CDR3: CASSLTPLETQYF. The CDR3 DNA sequence: TGTGCCAGCAGCTTAACACCTTTAGAGACCCAGTACTTC.

Comments on this clonotype: Relative to the germline gene, one junction end is altered; a read error may explain this. This rearrangement joins TRBV20-1 to TRBJ2-5; 7 positions match TRBD1. This CDR3 is 8 amino acids long. Germline loops: CDR1 DFQATT, CDR2 SNEGSKA (reference sequence). The CDR3 region has the DNA TGCAGTGCTAGGGGGACAGTCTTC. Protein: CSARGTVF.

This clonotype was seen repeatedly, ten times or more. The chain joins TRBV7-9 to TRBJ1-2, with D unclear. V shed 4 bases and J shed 0 bases, with 6 bases lying between them. Germline CDR1 and CDR2: SEHNR and FQNEAQ (reference sequence). The CDR3 covers 13 residues. DNA for the CDR3: TGTGCCAGCAGCTGGAGTCCTAACTATGGCTACACCTTC. Translated, it gives CASSWSPNYGYTF.

The rearrangement joins TRBV7-9 to TRBJ1-5; perhaps TRBD1 as D (5 bases). Trimming cost V 5 bases and J 6 bases, with 11 bases left between them. CDR3 length equals 13 residues. The germline CDR1 and CDR2 sequences are SEHNR and FQNEAQ (reference sequence). CDR3 nucleotide sequence: TGTGCCAGCAGCCACCGGGGGTCTCAGCCCCAGCATTTT. It yields the protein CASSHRGSQPQHF.

This clonotype showed up many times. The rearrangement joins TRBV11-2 to TRBJ2-7, with a possible D match to TRBD2 (6 bases). The V and J ends lost 6 bases and 0 bases respectively, with 15 bases between them. The CDR3 is 15 residues long. Germline V lookup: CDR1 SGHAT, CDR2 FQNNGV. CDR3 amino acids: CASRRPGLGSYEQYF. The CDR3 DNA sequence: TGTGCCAGCAGACGTCCGGGACTGGGCTCCTACGAGCAGTACTTC.

V usage is TRBV2 and J usage is TRBJ1-5, with a tentative D call TRBD1 (5 bases). The germline V gene encodes CDR1 SNHLY and CDR2 FYNNEI. V lost 5 bases and J lost 3, with 8 bases in between. This CDR3 region has 13 residues. The CDR3 DNA sequence: TGTGCCAGCAGTTTCAGGGACAATCAGCCCCAGCATTTT. Its translation: CASSFRDNQPQHF.

Details on this clonotype: Given the absence of the conserved phenylalanine or tryptophan at the CDR3 end, a read error is likely. The chain carries TRBV2 and TRBJ2-7; no reliable D call. The CDR3 is made up of 12 amino acids. In germline, CDR1 is SNHLY, CDR2 FYNNEI. Deletions cut 2 bases from V and 4 bases from J, with 6 bases between. For the CDR3, the DNA is TGTGCCAGCAGTGAAATGGGATACGAGCAGTACCTC. Protein sequence: CASSEMGYEQYL.

The chain joins TRBV10-3 to TRBJ1-4; 8 nucleotides match TRBD1. Germline V lookup: CDR1 ENHRY, CDR2 SYGVKD. The CDR3 has 11 residues. J was trimmed by 8 bases and V by 8 bases; bases with no gene match: 1. CDR3 sequence reads: CAIGQGEKLFF. CDR3 nucleotides: TGTGCCATCGGACAGGGCGAAAAACTGTTTTTT.

This clonotype was seen a handful of times. The V call is TRBV20-1, the J call TRBJ2-5, with 14 bases lining up with TRBD2. Germline CDR1 DFQATT, CDR2 SNEGSKA (reference sequence). The ends lost 3 bases at V and 4 bases at J; junction bases unmatched: 7. The CDR3 consists of 16 residues. The CDR3 loop reads CSASGGTSGSGETQYF. The CDR3 region has the DNA TGCAGTGCTAGTGGAGGGACTAGCGGGAGCGGAGAGACCCAGTACTTC.

This clonotype was counted a few times. The chain employs TRBV29-1 and TRBJ2-5; D might be TRBD2 (5 bases). The CDR3 extends over 12 amino acids. V lost 1 base, J lost 4 bases, and 7 bases lay in between. Germline lookup yields CDR1 SQVTM and CDR2 ANQGSEA. The CDR3 DNA reads TGCAGCGTTGAAGGGGCGGGAGAGACCCAGTACTTC. It is translated as CSVEGAGETQYF.

This clonotype was recorded many times. The gene calls are TRBV20-1 and TRBJ2-7; D is uncertain. The CDR3 is 12 residues long. Germline V gives CDR1 DFQATT, CDR2 SNEGSKA (reference sequence). This chain's CDR3 is CTAGPGTHEQYF. The CDR3 DNA reads as TGCACCGCCGGGCCCGGAACCCACGAGCAGTACTTC.

The chain employs TRBV2 and TRBJ1-1; weak D call: TRBD1 (6 bases). The CDR3 spans 13 residues. In germline, CDR1 is SNHLY, CDR2 FYNNEI. V was clipped by 8 bases and J by 10 bases, with 20 bases between them. CDR3 amino acids: CASSRGGGQGAFF. The CDR3, as DNA: TGTGCCAGCTCCCGGGGTGGGGGGCAAGGAGCTTTCTTT.

This clonotype came up many times. This sequence joins TRBV20-1 and TRBJ2-7; D remains ambiguous. The CDR3 spans 14 residues. The germline CDR1 and CDR2 sequences are DFQATT and SNEGSKA (reference sequence). V dropped 1 base and J dropped 5 bases, with 15 bases sitting between them. The CDR3 DNA is TGCAGTGCTAGAGCCGACCTTCGCGCGCACGAGCAGTACTTC. Its translation is CSARADLRAHEQYF.

This clonotype was counted many times. This chain joins TRBV7-2 and TRBJ1-3; weak D call: TRBD1 (5 bases). Germline V gene data show CDR1 as SGHTA and CDR2 as FQGNSA. This CDR3 spans 15 amino acids. The germline V and J ends were trimmed by 1 base and 4 bases, with 11 bases remaining between them. The CDR3 region is CASSLGSGPGNTIYF. The CDR3 coding sequence is TGTGCCAGCAGCTTAGGGTCAGGGCCGGGAAACACCATATATTTT. Full variable domain (remainder filled in from reference TRBV7-2 and TRBJ1-3): GAGVSQSPSNKVTEKGKDVELRCDPISGHTALYWYRQSLGQGLEFLIYFQGNSAPDKSGLPSDRFSAERTGGSVSTLTIQRTQQEDSAVYLCASSLGSGPGNTIYFGEGSWLTVV.

J is TRBJ1-1 and V is TRBV5-1, with no clear D. Trimming removed 0 bases from V and 3 bases from J, with 6 bases in between. Per the germline V gene, CDR1 is SGHRS and CDR2 is YFSETQ. The CDR3 sequence is 13 residues long. The CDR3 nucleotides are TGCGCCAGCAGCTTGGCCCCCGACACTGAAGCTTTCTTT. The encoded protein is CASSLAPDTEAFF.